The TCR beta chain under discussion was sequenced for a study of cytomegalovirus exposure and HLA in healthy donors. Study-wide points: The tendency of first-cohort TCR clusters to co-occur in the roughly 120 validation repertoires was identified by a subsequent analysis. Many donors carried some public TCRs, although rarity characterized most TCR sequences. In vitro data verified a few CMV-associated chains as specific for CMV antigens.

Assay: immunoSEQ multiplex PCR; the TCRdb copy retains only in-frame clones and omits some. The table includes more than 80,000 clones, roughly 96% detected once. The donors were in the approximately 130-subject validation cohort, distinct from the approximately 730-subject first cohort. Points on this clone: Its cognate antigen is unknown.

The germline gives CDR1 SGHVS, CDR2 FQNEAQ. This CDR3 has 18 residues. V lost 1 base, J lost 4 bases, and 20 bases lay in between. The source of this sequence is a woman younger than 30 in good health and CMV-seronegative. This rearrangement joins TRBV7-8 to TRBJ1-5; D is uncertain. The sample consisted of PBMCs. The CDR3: CASSLDNTRSSENQPQHF. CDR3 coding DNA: TGTGCCAGCAGCTTAGACAATACGAGGTCTAGTGAGAATCAGCCCCAGCATTTT.